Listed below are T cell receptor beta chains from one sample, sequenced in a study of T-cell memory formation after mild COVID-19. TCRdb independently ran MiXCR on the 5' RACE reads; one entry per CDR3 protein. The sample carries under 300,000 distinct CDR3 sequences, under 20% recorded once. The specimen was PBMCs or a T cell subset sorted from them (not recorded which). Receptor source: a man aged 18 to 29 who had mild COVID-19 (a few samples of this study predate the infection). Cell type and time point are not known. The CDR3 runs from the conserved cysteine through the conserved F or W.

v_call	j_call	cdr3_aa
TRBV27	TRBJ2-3	CASSLSQLKIDTQYF
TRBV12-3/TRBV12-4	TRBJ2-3	CASGGFGGSADTQYF
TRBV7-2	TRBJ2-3	CASTIRDGRDTQYF
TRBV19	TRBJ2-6	CASSIEGTYFGANVLTF
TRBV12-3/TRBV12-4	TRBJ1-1	CAIEVAGDEAFF
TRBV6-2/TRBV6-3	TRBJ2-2	CASSPWTGSRTGELFF
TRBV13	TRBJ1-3	CASSLGQGLEYSGNTIYF
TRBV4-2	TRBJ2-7	CASSQRVGVYEQYF
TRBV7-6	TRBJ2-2	CASSLATGQGAVGELFF
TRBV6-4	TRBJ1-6	CASSPGQGADSPLHF
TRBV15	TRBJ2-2	CATSRVAGGTGELFF
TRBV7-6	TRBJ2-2	CASSPRPGQQPGELFF
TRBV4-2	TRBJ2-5	CASSPIAGGLETQYF
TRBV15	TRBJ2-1	CATSRELEFEQFF
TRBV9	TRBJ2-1	CASSMGGLNNEQFF
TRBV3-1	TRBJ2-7	CASSRVGTLSYEQYF
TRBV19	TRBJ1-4	CENRTEEKLFF
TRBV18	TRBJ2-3	CASSPPIDTQYF
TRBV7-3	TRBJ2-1	CASSSTPGIGQFF
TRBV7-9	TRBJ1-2	CASTLGEVVASVTF
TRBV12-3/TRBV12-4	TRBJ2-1	CASSWGDRVGNEQFF
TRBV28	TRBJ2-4	CASSLYRGVAKNIQYF
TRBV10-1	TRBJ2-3	CASSEGTAGADTQYF
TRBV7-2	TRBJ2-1	CASSSGGGDEQFF
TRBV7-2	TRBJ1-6	CASSLSPLFPLHF
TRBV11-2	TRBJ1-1	CASSFGQGRQAFF
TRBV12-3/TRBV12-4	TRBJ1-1	CASTSSGGTEAFF
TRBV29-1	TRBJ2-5	CSVEDQGGEGETQYF
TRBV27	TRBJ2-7	CASSFHGAYEQYF
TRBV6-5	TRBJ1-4	CASSFTTGGSEKLFF
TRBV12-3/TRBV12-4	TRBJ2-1	CASSFRGLAVAGRNEQFF
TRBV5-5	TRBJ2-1	CASSSEGNEQFF
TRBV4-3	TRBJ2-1	CASSGGGQSSYNEQFF
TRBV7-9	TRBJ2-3	CASSLAGGRPTDTQYF
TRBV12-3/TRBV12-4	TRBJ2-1	CASSPPGTSGWNEQFF
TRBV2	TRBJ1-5	CASSAAENQPQHF
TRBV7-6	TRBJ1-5	CASSPYEEQPQHF
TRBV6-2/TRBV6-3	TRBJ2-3	CASTPAGLAGGTDTQYF
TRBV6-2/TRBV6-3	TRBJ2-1	CASSPRRVSSYNEQFF
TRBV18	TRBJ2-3	CASSPLTNTDTQYF
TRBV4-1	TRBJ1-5	CASSQGQGAQPQHF